Below are 20 T cell receptor beta chains sequenced from a single sample in a study of T cell responses to AZD1222 COVID-19 vaccine. The protocol was immunoSEQ multiplex PCR, while the TCRdb copy is restricted to in-frame clones and leaves out a portion. The table has approximately 120,000 clones, about 89% seen once. Sequenced here: peripheral blood, sampled on day 0 of AZD1222 vaccination. These receptors originate from an adult in good health.

V is TRBV15 and J is TRBJ1-4; the match to TRBD1 covers 7 bases. From germline, CDR1 is LNHNV and CDR2 YYDKDF (reference sequence). V was pared by 3 bases and J by 0 bases, with 7 bases of the junction left unmatched. The length of the CDR3 is 17 residues. The CDR3 is CATSSIPQGATNEKLFF. In nucleotides, the CDR3 is TGTGCCACCAGCAGTATCCCCCAGGGGGCAACTAATGAAAAACTGTTTTTT. The variable domain in full, completed from reference TRBV15 and TRBJ1-4, reads DAMVIQNPRYQVTQFGKPVTLSCSQTLNHNVMYWYQQKSSQAPKLLFHYYDKDFNNEADTPDNFQSRRPNTSFCFLDIRSPGLGDTAMYLCATSSIPQGATNEKLFFGSGTQLSVL.

This clone was found once. V gene TRBV24-1 combines with J gene TRBJ2-7; TRBD2 aligns across 7 bases. The CDR3 runs to 16 residues. The J segment lost 3 bases and the V segment lost 0 bases, leaving 7 bases of the junction unmatched. Germline-derived CDR1 and CDR2 are KGHDR and SFDVKD. CDR3 coding DNA: TGTGCCACCAGTGATTTGGGACCCGGGGGGTGCTACGAGCAGTACTTC. Its translation: CATSDLGPGGCYEQYF.

The chain carries TRBV11-2 and TRBJ1-2; D is perhaps TRBD1 (5 bases). The V and J ends lost 4 bases and 7 bases respectively, with 16 bases between them. The CDR3 extends over 14 amino acids. Germline values: CDR1 SGHAT, CDR2 FQNNGV. CDR3 sequence reads: CASSSLGGTSGYTF. The DNA of the CDR3 is TGTGCCAGCAGCTCATTGGGGGGGACGTCTGGCTACACCTTC.

The V call is TRBV7-2, the J call TRBJ1-6; 7 nucleotides match TRBD1. The CDR3 covers 14 residues. Trimming at V came to 5 bases and at J to 8 bases, leaving 6 bases not matched to a gene. Germline lookup yields CDR1 SGHTA and CDR2 FQGNSA. The CDR3 nucleotides read TGTGCCAGCAGCCCGTGGCAGGGGGATTCACCCCTCCACTTT. This codes for CASSPWQGDSPLHF.

The rearrangement uses TRBV5-1 and TRBJ2-1; 12 nucleotides match TRBD2. The CDR3 sequence is 18 residues long. Germline CDR1 and CDR2: SGHRS and YFSETQ. J gave up 2 bases and V 3 bases, and 9 bases lay outside the gene matches. The CDR3 DNA reads TGCGCCAGCAGCTGGGCAGGGAGGACTAGCGGGGCCTACAATGAGCAGTTCTTC. This encodes CASSWAGRTSGAYNEQFF.

CDR3 in DNA: TGTGCCAGCAGCTTGGACAGTTCGAACACCGGGGAGCTGTTTTTT. Translation: CASSLDSSNTGELFF. The rearrangement links TRBV7-2 to TRBJ2-2, with D possibly TRBD1 on 6 matching bases. V gave up 3 bases and J gave up 0 bases, with 8 bases separating them. Germline values: CDR1 SGHTA, CDR2 FQGNSA. This CDR3 is built from 15 residues. Drawing the rest from reference TRBV7-2 and TRBJ2-2, the complete variable domain is GAGVSQSPSNKVTEKGKDVELRCDPISGHTALYWYRQSLGQGLEFLIYFQGNSAPDKSGLPSDRFSAERTGGSVSTLTIQRTQQEDSAVYLCASSLDSSNTGELFFGEGSRLTVL.

The chain has TRBV6-6 and TRBJ1-3; TRBD1 agrees at 7 bases. J gave up 0 bases and V 2 bases, and 4 bases lay outside the gene matches. CDR1 and CDR2 (germline): MNHNY, SVGAGI (reference sequence). The CDR3 totals 16 residues. The CDR3 loop reads CASSYEGADSGNTIYF. The CDR3 DNA is TGTGCCAGCAGTTACGAGGGGGCAGACTCTGGAAACACCATATATTTT.

This rearrangement joins TRBV11-3 to TRBJ2-2; D gene unclear. V gave up 4 bases and J gave up 0 bases, with 6 bases separating them. This CDR3 is 14 amino acids long. CDR1 and CDR2 (germline): SGHNT, YENEEA. CDR3 in DNA: TGTGCCAGCAGCTGGTTGTCGAACACCGGGGAGCTGTTTTTT. This translates into CASSWLSNTGELFF.

V usage is TRBV7-2 and J usage is TRBJ1-5; D is possibly TRBD1 (5 bases). The CDR3 length is 13 residues. The V and J ends lost 2 bases and 5 bases respectively, with 7 bases between them. Germline V gives CDR1 SGHTA, CDR2 FQGNSA. CDR3 sequence (DNA): TGTGCCAGCAGCTTACAGGGTGATCAGCCCCAGCATTTT. Amino acid sequence: CASSLQGDQPQHF.

The rearrangement links TRBV2 to TRBJ2-7, with TRBD1 matching 8 bases. CDR1 and CDR2 (germline): SNHLY, FYNNEI. This CDR3 is built from 17 residues. V was pared by 3 bases and J by 3 bases, with 13 bases of the junction left unmatched. The CDR3: CASSEEDRAWGDYEQYF. In DNA form, the CDR3 reads TGTGCCAGCAGTGAGGAGGACAGGGCCTGGGGGGACTACGAGCAGTACTTC. The complete variable domain, with remaining parts taken from reference TRBV2 and TRBJ2-7, reads EPEVTQTPSHQVTQMGQEVILRCVPISNHLYFYWYRQILGQKVEFLVSFYNNEISEKSEIFDDQFSVERPDGSNFTLKIRSTKLEDSAMYFCASSEEDRAWGDYEQYFGPGTRLTVT.

V and J are TRBV19 and TRBJ1-4; 7 nucleotides align to TRBD1. The V and J ends lost 4 bases and 4 bases, in that order; junction bases with no gene match: 3. Germline V gene sequence: CDR1 LNHDA, CDR2 SQIVND (reference sequence). The CDR3 is 14 residues long. The CDR3 nucleotides are TGTGCCAGTAGTAGGGACAGAGTTAATGAAAAACTGTTTTTT. This sequence encodes CASSRDRVNEKLFF.

The chain is built from TRBV3-1 (or the pseudogene TRBV3-2) and TRBJ2-3; 7 bases are a match to TRBD2. The junction had 6 bases not matched to a gene; V was cut back by 1 base and J by 5 bases. The length of the CDR3 is 15 residues. CDR1 and CDR2 from the germline V gene are LGHDT and YNNKEL (reference sequence). CDR3 DNA sequence: TGTGCCAGCAGCCAAGTAGGTATAGCGGGAGATACGCAGTATTTT. Translating gives CASSQVGIAGDTQYF.

The genes are TRBV30 and TRBJ1-6; D remains unclear. V was cut by 3 bases and J by 4 bases, with 7 bases left in between. Per the germline V gene, CDR1 is GTSNPN and CDR2 is SVGIG (reference sequence). This CDR3 comprises 13 residues. DNA of the CDR3: TGTGCCTGGAGGCGAGATTATAATTCACCCCTCCACTTT. This gives the protein CAWRRDYNSPLHF.

The chain carries TRBV4-1 and TRBJ1-5, with D tentatively TRBD1 (6 bases). The CDR3 extends over 16 amino acids. V was shortened by 3 bases and J by 3 bases, with 15 bases between the two germline ends. Germline lookup yields CDR1 MGHRA and CDR2 YSYEKL. This chain's CDR3 is CASSHTTGYDNQPQHF. CDR3 nucleotide sequence: TGCGCCAGCAGCCACACGACAGGCTATGACAATCAGCCCCAGCATTTT.

The rearrangement uses TRBV7-8 and TRBJ2-5, with a weak D call TRBD2 (6 bases). The CDR3 loop spans 13 amino acids. CDR1 and CDR2 from the germline V gene are SGHVS and FQNEAQ. V was cut by 5 bases and J by 5 bases, with 12 bases left in between. Written as DNA, the CDR3 is TGTGCCAGCAGCCGCGGGACTCGGGAGACCCAGTACTTC. It is translated as CASSRGTRETQYF.

V gene TRBV2 combines with J gene TRBJ1-1; D gene unclear. The CDR3 extends over 14 amino acids. Per the germline V gene, CDR1 is SNHLY and CDR2 is FYNNEI. V lost 1 base, J lost 0 bases, and 6 bases lay in between. The CDR3 bases are TGTGCCAGCAGTGAAGGGCAGCTGAACACTGAAGCTTTCTTT. It yields the protein CASSEGQLNTEAFF.

The rearrangement uses TRBV5-6 and TRBJ1-6; D may be TRBD1 (5 bases). This CDR3 has 15 amino acids. CDR1 and CDR2 (germline): SGHDT, YYEEEE. The V end was cut by 0 bases, the J end by 4 bases, with 8 bases between. The CDR3 protein is CASSLDGGYNSPLHF. CDR3 bases: TGTGCCAGCAGCTTGGACGGGGGATATAATTCACCCCTCCACTTT.

The chain's CDR3 is CAWSVQGQPSTGELFF. CDR3 in DNA: TGTGCCTGGAGTGTACAGGGACAGCCGAGCACCGGGGAGCTGTTTTTT. The chain is built from TRBV30 and TRBJ2-2; TRBD1 matches 7 bases. Germline-derived CDR1 and CDR2 are GTSNPN and SVGIG (reference sequence). V lost 0 bases to trimming and J lost 4 bases; unmatched junction nucleotides: 8. The CDR3 is made up of 16 amino acids. The whole variable domain, remainder taken from reference TRBV30 and TRBJ2-2, is SQTIHQWPATLVQPVGSPLSLECTVEGTSNPNLYWYRQAAGRGLQLLFYSVGIGQISSEVPQNLSASRPQDRQFILSSKKLLLSDSGFYLCAWSVQGQPSTGELFFGEGSRLTVL.

The V and J genes are TRBV7-3 and TRBJ1-1, with D unresolved. The ends were cut back, 4 bases at V and 5 bases at J, with 11 bases in the middle. Germline V gives CDR1 SGHTA, CDR2 FQGTGA. This CDR3 region has 13 residues. CDR3 in DNA: TGTGCCAGCAGCTCTGTACCGGGGACTGAAGCTTTCTTT. Translation: CASSSVPGTEAFF.

The chain employs TRBV7-9 and TRBJ2-7; TRBD1 might be the D (6 bases). V lost 2 bases and J 7 bases, leaving 15 bases between the germline ends. CDR3 length: 14 residues. CDR1 and CDR2 (germline): SEHNR, FQNEAQ (reference sequence). The chain's CDR3 is CASSLQGQGGEQYF. The CDR3 nucleotides read TGTGCCAGCAGCTTACAGGGGCAGGGCGGAGAGCAGTACTTC.